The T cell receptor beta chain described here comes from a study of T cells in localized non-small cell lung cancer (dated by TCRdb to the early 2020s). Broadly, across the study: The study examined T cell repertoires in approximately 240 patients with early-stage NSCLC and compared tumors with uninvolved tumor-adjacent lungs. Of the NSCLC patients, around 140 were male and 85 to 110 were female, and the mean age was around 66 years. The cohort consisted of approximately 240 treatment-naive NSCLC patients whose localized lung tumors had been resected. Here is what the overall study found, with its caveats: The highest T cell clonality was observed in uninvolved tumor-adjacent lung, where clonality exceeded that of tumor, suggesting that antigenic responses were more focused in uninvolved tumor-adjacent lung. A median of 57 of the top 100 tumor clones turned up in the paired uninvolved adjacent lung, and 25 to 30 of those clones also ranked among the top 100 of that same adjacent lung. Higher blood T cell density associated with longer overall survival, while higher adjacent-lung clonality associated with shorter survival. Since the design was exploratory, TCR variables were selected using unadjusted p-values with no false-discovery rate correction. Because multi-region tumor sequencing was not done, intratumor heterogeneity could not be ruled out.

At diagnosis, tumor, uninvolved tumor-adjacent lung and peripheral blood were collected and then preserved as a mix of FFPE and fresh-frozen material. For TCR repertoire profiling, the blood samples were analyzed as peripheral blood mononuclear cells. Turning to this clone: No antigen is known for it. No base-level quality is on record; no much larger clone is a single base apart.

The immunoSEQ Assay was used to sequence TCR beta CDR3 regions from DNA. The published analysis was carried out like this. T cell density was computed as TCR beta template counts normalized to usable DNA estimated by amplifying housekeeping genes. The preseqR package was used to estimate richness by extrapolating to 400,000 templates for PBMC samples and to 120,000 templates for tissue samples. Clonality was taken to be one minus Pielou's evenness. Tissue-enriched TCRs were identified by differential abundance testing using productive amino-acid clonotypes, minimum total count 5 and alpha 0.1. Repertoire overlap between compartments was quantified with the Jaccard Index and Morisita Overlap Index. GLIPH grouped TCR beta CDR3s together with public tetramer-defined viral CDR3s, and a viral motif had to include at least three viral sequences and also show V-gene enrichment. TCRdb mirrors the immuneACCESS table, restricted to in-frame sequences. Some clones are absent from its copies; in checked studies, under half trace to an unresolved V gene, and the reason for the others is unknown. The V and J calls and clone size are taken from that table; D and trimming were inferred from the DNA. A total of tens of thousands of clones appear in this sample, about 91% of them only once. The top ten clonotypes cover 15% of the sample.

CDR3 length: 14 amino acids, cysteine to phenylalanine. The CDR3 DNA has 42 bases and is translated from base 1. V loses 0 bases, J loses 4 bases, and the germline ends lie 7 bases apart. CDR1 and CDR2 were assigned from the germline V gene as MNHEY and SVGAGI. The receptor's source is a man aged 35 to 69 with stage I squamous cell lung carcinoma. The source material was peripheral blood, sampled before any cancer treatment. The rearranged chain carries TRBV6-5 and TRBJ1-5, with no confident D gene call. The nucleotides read TGTGCCAGCAGTTACTCGAGCAGAAATCAGCCCCAGCATTTT. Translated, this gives CASSYSSRNQPQHF.